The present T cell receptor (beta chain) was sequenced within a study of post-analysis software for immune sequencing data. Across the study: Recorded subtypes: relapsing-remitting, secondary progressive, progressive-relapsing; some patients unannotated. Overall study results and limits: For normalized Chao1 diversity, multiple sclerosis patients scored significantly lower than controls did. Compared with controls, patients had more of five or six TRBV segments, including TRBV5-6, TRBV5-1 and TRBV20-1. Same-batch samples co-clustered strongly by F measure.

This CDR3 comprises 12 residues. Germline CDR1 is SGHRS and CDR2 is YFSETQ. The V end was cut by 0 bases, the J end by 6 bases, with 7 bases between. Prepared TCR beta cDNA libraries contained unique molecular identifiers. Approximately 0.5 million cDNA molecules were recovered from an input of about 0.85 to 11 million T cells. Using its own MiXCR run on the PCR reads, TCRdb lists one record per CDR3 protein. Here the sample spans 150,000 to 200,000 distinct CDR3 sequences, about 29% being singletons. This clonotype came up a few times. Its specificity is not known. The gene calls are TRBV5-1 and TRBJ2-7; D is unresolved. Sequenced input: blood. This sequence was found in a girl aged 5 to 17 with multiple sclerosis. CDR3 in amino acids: CASSLEVGEQYF. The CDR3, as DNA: TGCGCCAGCAGCTTGGAGGTAGGCGAGCAGTACTTC.